This T cell receptor (beta chain) comes out of a study of blood T cell repertoires in COVID-19 (TCRdb year 2020). About the investigation overall: The collaborator samples originated in the United States, Italy and Spain and spanned the acute and convalescent phases of COVID-19. The repertoires were released in a freely available public database meant as a resource for research on the immune response to SARS-CoV-2. A de-identified subject ID, COVID-19 status, age in years and sex were almost always included in the sample metadata. Deeply sampled blood TCRbeta repertoires from subjects exposed to, actively infected with, or recovered from COVID-19 were included in the dataset. Where HLA class I and class II types were available, the types were taken from metadata supplied by the sample provider, not from assay-based typing. The prospective study material was composed of cDNA or gDNA derived from T cells, B-cell-depleted T cells, or PBMCs. Samples were obtained from the ongoing ImmuneRACE study (first 160 participants) and from 1,254 subjects provided by 6 global collaborators. The paper's findings and limits, for the study overall: How much clinical and demographic metadata was included differed by source and by participant, and the metadata was provided uncurated.

As concerns this clone: The antigen this receptor binds is unknown. One base away there is no much larger clone; base qualities are not given.

Each collaborating institution followed its own protocols to collect whole blood in K2EDTA tubes. For TCRbeta analysis, collaborators shipped samples as frozen whole blood, isolated PBMCs, or DNA extracted from either of those sample types. The immunoSEQ Assay, a bias-controlled multiplex PCR, was used to amplify TCRbeta CDR3 regions from genomic DNA. The original pipeline was this. Nucleated cell counts per sample were estimated from amplification of reference gene primers within the assay. To quantify the absolute abundance of each unique TCRbeta CDR3 rearrangement, sequence reads were collapsed and filtered. For each sample, productive Simpson clonality was calculated as the square root of Simpson's diversity index across productive rearrangements. TCRdb carries this immuneACCESS record with in-frame sequences only. Its versions omit some clonotypes, under half of them owing to an unresolved V gene in the studies checked, with the rest unexplained. The V and J calls and clone size are taken from that table; D and trimming were inferred from the DNA. Present in this sample are approximately 190,000 clones, around 83% of which were seen just once. The top ten constitute approximately 6.2% of the sample.

Looking up the germline V gene yields CDR1 SGHRS and CDR2 YFSETQ. Its CDR3 holds 16 amino acids, cysteine through phenylalanine. The entry retains the CDR3 DNA only, 48 bases that are in frame from base 1. The V end gives up 4 bases and the J end 5 bases, leaving 6 bases in the junction not matched to a gene. Material for sequencing was peripheral blood. This TCR came from a woman between 40 and 50 years old with acute or convalescent COVID-19. The chain joins TRBV5-1 to TRBJ2-2, with 12 bases matching TRBD2. The CDR3 reads CASSAGTSGRTGELFF. The bases are TGCGCCAGCAGCGCGGGGACTAGCGGGCGGACCGGGGAGCTGTTTTTT.